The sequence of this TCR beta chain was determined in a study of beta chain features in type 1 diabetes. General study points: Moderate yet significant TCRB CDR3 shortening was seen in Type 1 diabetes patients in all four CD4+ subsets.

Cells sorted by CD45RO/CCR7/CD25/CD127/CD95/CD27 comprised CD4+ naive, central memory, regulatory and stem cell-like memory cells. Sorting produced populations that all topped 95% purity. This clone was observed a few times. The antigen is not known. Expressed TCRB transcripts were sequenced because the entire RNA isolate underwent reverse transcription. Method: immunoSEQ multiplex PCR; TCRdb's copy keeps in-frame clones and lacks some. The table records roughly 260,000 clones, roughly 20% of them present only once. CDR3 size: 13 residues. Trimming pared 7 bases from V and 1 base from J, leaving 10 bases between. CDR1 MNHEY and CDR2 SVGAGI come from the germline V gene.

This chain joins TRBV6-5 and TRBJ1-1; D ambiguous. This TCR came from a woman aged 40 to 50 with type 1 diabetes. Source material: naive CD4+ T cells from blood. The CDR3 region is CASTNTANTEAFF. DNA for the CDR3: TGTGCCAGCACTAATACAGCGAACACTGAAGCTTTCTTT.